This T cell receptor (beta chain) was recorded in a study of CD8 T cells in ankylosing spondylitis. This clonotype occurred a few times. Its matching antigen is unknown. The study, taken as a whole, reports: Those disease-linked clones were CD8+; they were also relatively rare in peripheral blood. Blood from ankylosing spondylitis patients appeared to carry a characteristic roughly 8-variant TCR beta motif. In reactive arthritis synovial fluid and blood, some motif variants had been reported before.

A quantitative 5'-RACE method, one with molecular barcodes, was used to make TCR beta libraries. TCRdb recomputed calls from the 5' RACE reads with MiXCR, one row per CDR3 protein. The repertoire holds about 480,000 distinct CDR3 sequences, under 20% seen once, with approximately 1% in the top ten. Per the germline V gene, CDR1 is SGHKS and CDR2 is YYEKEE (reference sequence). The CDR3 is made up of 17 amino acids. V shed 1 base and J 3 bases; nucleotides not matched to a gene: 8. J is TRBJ2-1 and V is TRBV5-5; TRBD1 matches at 9 bases. The TCR originated in a male donor with ankylosing spondylitis. Sequences were obtained from blood, either unsorted or a sorted T cell fraction (not recorded which). CDR3 amino acids: CASSLNPGTGIYNEQFF. Here the CDR3 DNA reads TGTGCCAGCAGCTTGAACCCCGGGACAGGGATCTACAATGAGCAGTTCTTC.